The entry below gives a single T cell receptor beta chain sequence along with its context. Sequencing of TCR beta, carried out with a high-throughput approach, was applied to CD8+ and CD4+ T cells from the blood. While CD8+ and CD4+ T cells were isolated negatively, TEMRA cells were enriched by FACS. This specimen comes from a study of CD8 T cells in Susac syndrome. RNA in amounts of roughly 0.5 to 1 ug was reverse transcribed with random hexamers. It was immunoSEQ multiplex PCR that amplified TCR beta CDR3 across 54 Vbeta and 13 Jbeta. MiXCR, run by TCRdb on the immunoSEQ multiplex PCR reads, gives a single entry per CDR3 protein. The sample carries roughly 200,000 distinct CDR3 sequences, around 96% recorded once. The CDR3 contains 12 residues. V lost 3 bases, J lost 7 bases, and 12 bases lay in between. In germline, CDR1 is DFQATT, CDR2 SNEGSKA (reference sequence).

The material sequenced was CD4+ T cells from PBMCs. The chain carries TRBV20-1 and TRBJ1-2; D call uncertain. The source is a human donor in good health. The CDR3 region has the DNA TGCAGTGCTAGGTACTGGCTGAGTGGCTACACCTTC. This sequence encodes CSARYWLSGYTF.